This T cell receptor (beta chain) was identified in a study of identical twins. In germline, CDR1 is SEHNR, CDR2 FQNEAQ (reference sequence). The CDR3 totals 16 residues. V lost 0 bases to trimming and J lost 7 bases, with 16 bases between them. This clonotype was observed a few times. Its specificity is not known. General study points: Among monozygotic twins, out-of-frame TCR alpha sharing exceeded what models predicted.

MiXCR, run by TCRdb on the 5' RACE reads, gives a single entry per CDR3 protein. The sample has hundreds of thousands of distinct CDR3 sequences; more than 6.5% are singletons. This sample was shared with a second study, whose subject was yellow fever vaccine responses in identical twins.

The TCR originated in a woman in her late teens or twenties in good health. The sample was PBMCs. The chain recombines TRBV7-9 with TRBJ2-1; D might be TRBD1 or TRBD2, each matching 6 bases. The CDR3 DNA is TGTGCCAGCAGCTTAGCGTTGGGGGGCTGGGGGAATGAGCAGTTCTTC. Translating gives CASSLALGGWGNEQFF.